The 20 T cell receptor beta chains below come from one sample, sequenced in a study of blood T cell repertoires in COVID-19. Profiled with immunoSEQ multiplex PCR; TCRdb holds only in-frame clones, not every one. The table has some 310,000 clones, around 90% seen once. The sample taken for sequencing was peripheral blood. The receptors were sampled from a woman aged 40 to 50 with COVID-19, enrolled during active disease.

The V call is TRBV3-1 (or the pseudogene TRBV3-2), the J call TRBJ1-4, with TRBD1 identical over 9 bases. The CDR3 is 16 amino acids. J was trimmed by 7 bases and V by 1 base; bases with no gene match: 7. Looked up from germline, CDR1 is LGHDT and CDR2 is YNNKEL (reference sequence). In nucleotides, the CDR3 is TGTGCCAGCAGCCAAGGCCCGGGACAGGGTGCTGAAAAACTGTTTTTT. Protein sequence: CASSQGPGQGAEKLFF.

V and J are TRBV9 and TRBJ1-2, with 10 bases lining up with TRBD1. J was trimmed by 3 bases and V by 4 bases; bases with no gene match: 6. The CDR3 loop spans 15 amino acids. Germline values: CDR1 SGDLS, CDR2 YYNGEE. CDR3 DNA: TGTGCCAGCAGCCCCCGGGACAGGGGATACTATGGCTACACCTTC. Its protein product is CASSPRDRGYYGYTF.

V usage is TRBV5-6 and J usage is TRBJ2-6; no reliable D call. Per the germline V gene, CDR1 is SGHDT and CDR2 is YYEEEE. Trimming left V 0 bases short and J 0 bases short, with 13 bases between. There are 18 residues in the CDR3. DNA of the CDR3: TGTGCCAGCAGCTTGGGCCCACCTCTAGGCTCTGGGGCCAACGTCCTGACTTTC. This translates into CASSLGPPLGSGANVLTF.

CDR3 DNA: TGTGCCAGCAGACAGGGGGCTCTGGGCGAAAAACTGTTTTTT. As protein: CASRQGALGEKLFF. V is TRBV2 and J is TRBJ1-4; TRBD1 agrees at 9 bases. V lost 6 bases and J lost 8; bases outside the gene matches: 7. Germline V gene sequence: CDR1 SNHLY, CDR2 FYNNEI. The CDR3 length is 14 residues.

CDR3 protein: CASSLGQGYEQYF. The CDR3, as DNA: TGTGCCAGCAGTTTGGGACAGGGCTACGAGCAGTACTTC. The chain has TRBV28 and TRBJ2-7; 9 positions agree with TRBD1. The CDR3 sequence is 13 residues long. V lost 3 bases and J lost 3; bases outside the gene matches: 0. Germline values: CDR1 MDHEN, CDR2 SYDVKM.

This clone has only one observation. The V and J genes are TRBV4-3 and TRBJ2-7; 9 positions agree with TRBD1. The V and J ends lost 0 bases and 3 bases, in that order; junction bases with no gene match: 6. Germline V gene data show CDR1 as LGHNA and CDR2 as YSLEER. This CDR3 is built from 16 residues. CDR3 amino acids: CASSQDTGQGYYEQYF. CDR3 nucleotide sequence: TGCGCCAGCAGCCAAGATACGGGACAGGGTTACTACGAGCAGTACTTC.

This sequence joins TRBV19 and TRBJ2-3, with a tentative D call TRBD2 (6 bases). The CDR3 runs to 16 residues. Germline lookup yields CDR1 LNHDA and CDR2 SQIVND (reference sequence). With 3 bases removed from V and 2 bases from J, the gap between germline ends came to 15 bases. CDR3 bases: TGTGCCAGTAGTATGCTAGCGCTCGCCACCACAGATACGCAGTATTTT. Protein product: CASSMLALATTDTQYF. The variable domain in full, completed from reference TRBV19 and TRBJ2-3, reads DGGITQSPKYLFRKEGQNVTLSCEQNLNHDAMYWYRQDPGQGLRLIYYSQIVNDFQKGDIAEGYSVSREKKESFPLTVTSAQKNPTAFYLCASSMLALATTDTQYFGPGTRLTVL.

The chain uses TRBV5-1 and TRBJ1-1, with D unresolved. This CDR3 has 15 amino acids. Trimming removed 0 bases from V and 3 bases from J, with 12 bases in between. Germline V gives CDR1 SGHRS, CDR2 YFSETQ. The CDR3 coding sequence is TGCGCCAGCAGCTTGGCGGTCAACGGGGACACTGAAGCTTTCTTT. This sequence encodes CASSLAVNGDTEAFF.

This chain uses TRBV3-1 (or the pseudogene TRBV3-2) with TRBJ2-1; tentatively, D is TRBD2 (5 bases). Germline V gives CDR1 LGHDT, CDR2 YNNKEL (reference sequence). This CDR3 region has 15 residues. Trimming stripped 2 bases from V and 0 bases from J, with 8 bases between. CDR3 amino acids: CASSQYGVSYNEQFF. DNA for the CDR3: TGTGCCAGCAGCCAATACGGGGTCTCCTACAATGAGCAGTTCTTC.

This clone was counted a few times. V is TRBV14 and J is TRBJ1-1; D is unclear. Germline CDR1 reads SGHDN; CDR2 reads FVKESK. Trimming shortened V by 1 base and J by 5 bases, and 8 bases separated the two germline ends. This CDR3 has 13 residues. CDR3 DNA: TGTGCCAGCAGCCAAGGTACGAGGACTGAAGCTTTCTTT. It is translated as CASSQGTRTEAFF.

The rearrangement joins TRBV27 to TRBJ2-2; 8 bases map to TRBD1. Germline V lookup: CDR1 MNHEY, CDR2 SMNVEV (reference sequence). J was trimmed by 4 bases and V by 4 bases; bases with no gene match: 5. There are 15 residues in the CDR3. The CDR3 DNA follows: TGTGCCAGCAGTTCAATGACAGGGGCCACCGGGGAGCTGTTTTTT. It is translated as CASSSMTGATGELFF.

The V gene is TRBV14, the J gene TRBJ2-1; 11 bases fit TRBD2. This CDR3 is built from 16 residues. Unmatched junction bases numbered 3, after V lost 4 bases and J lost 1 base. The germline gives CDR1 SGHDN, CDR2 FVKESK. CDR3: CASSPGLAESYNEQFF. The CDR3 nucleotides read TGTGCCAGCAGCCCGGGACTAGCGGAGTCCTACAATGAGCAGTTCTTC.

This clone has just a few counts. The rearrangement links TRBV27 to TRBJ2-7, with D tentatively TRBD1 (6 bases). The V and J ends lost 3 bases and 0 bases respectively, with 12 bases between them. The CDR3 consists of 15 residues. Germline-derived CDR1 and CDR2 are MNHEY and SMNVEV (reference sequence). CDR3 amino acids: CASSFAQGISYEQYF. DNA for the CDR3: TGTGCCAGCAGTTTCGCCCAGGGGATCTCCTACGAGCAGTACTTC.

This chain links TRBV7-3 with TRBJ2-5, with 8 bases matching TRBD2. V dropped 2 bases and J dropped 1; count of bases not matched to a gene: 3. Germline V CDR1 and CDR2: SGHTA, FQGTGA. This CDR3 is 15 amino acids long. The CDR3 DNA follows: TGTGCCAGCAGCTTATCGGGGGGGTCCCAAGAGACCCAGTACTTC. Its translation is CASSLSGGSQETQYF.

V usage is TRBV5-4 and J usage is TRBJ2-5; 7 nucleotides match TRBD1. With 5 bases clipped from V and 5 bases from J, the junction kept 6 bases outside the gene matches. CDR3 size: 13 residues. The germline gives CDR1 SGHNT, CDR2 YYREEE (reference sequence). Here the CDR3 DNA reads TGTGCCAGCAGGTTCGACAGGGCGGAGACCCAGTACTTC. This sequence encodes CASRFDRAETQYF. The full variable domain, its missing parts supplied by reference TRBV5-4 and TRBJ2-5, is ETGVTQSPTHLIKTRGQQVTLRCSSQSGHNTVSWYQQALGQGPQFIFQYYREEENGRGNFPPRFSGLQFPNYSSELNVNALELDDSALYLCASRFDRAETQYFGPGTRLLVL.

This clone was found once. The DNA of the CDR3 is TGTGCCAGCAGCCCCTGGACAGGAGATTACGAGCAGTACTTC. Translating gives CASSPWTGDYEQYF. The rearrangement uses TRBV7-9 and TRBJ2-7, with 7 positions matching TRBD1. Germline V gene sequence: CDR1 SEHNR, CDR2 FQNEAQ (reference sequence). J was trimmed by 4 bases and V by 5 bases; bases with no gene match: 8. This CDR3 is 14 amino acids long.

Details on this clone: Other DNA sequences in this sample translate to the same CDR3. The chain joins TRBV18 to TRBJ1-5; perhaps TRBD1 as D (6 bases). The CDR3 is 14 residues long. Germline V lookup: CDR1 KGHSH, CDR2 LQKENI. Trimming cost V 3 bases and J 2 bases, with 8 bases left between them. CDR3 nucleotides: TGTGCCAGCTCACCGGGACAAGGCAATCAGCCCCAGCATTTT. This codes for CASSPGQGNQPQHF.

V and J are TRBV7-2 and TRBJ2-7, with D tentatively TRBD1 (7 bases). The length of the CDR3 is 16 residues. Germline CDR1 reads SGHTA; CDR2 reads FQGNSA. The ends were cut back, 1 base at V and 4 bases at J, with 17 bases in the middle. CDR3 sequence (DNA): TGTGCCAGCAGCTTAGGAGGGGGGACAGTCTTTTACGAGCAGTACTTC. This codes for CASSLGGGTVFYEQYF.

V is TRBV3-1 (or the pseudogene TRBV3-2) and J is TRBJ2-7, with TRBD2 identical over 7 bases. The CDR3 spans 15 residues. V was pared by 1 base and J by 2 bases, with 5 bases of the junction left unmatched. Germline-derived CDR1 and CDR2 are LGHDT and YNNKEL (reference sequence). CDR3 loop: CASSQGAGETYEQYF. In DNA form, the CDR3 reads TGTGCCAGCAGCCAAGGGGCGGGAGAAACCTACGAGCAGTACTTC.

The DNA of the CDR3 is TGCGCCAGCAGCTTGGGGACAGGGTACTATGGCTACACCTTC. It yields the protein CASSLGTGYYGYTF. The rearrangement uses TRBV5-1 and TRBJ1-2; 8 bases align to TRBD1. CDR3 size: 14 residues. Germline values: CDR1 SGHRS, CDR2 YFSETQ. With 0 bases clipped from V and 3 bases from J, the junction kept 1 base outside the gene matches. The entire variable domain, with the rest obtained from reference TRBV5-1 and TRBJ1-2, is as follows: KAGVTQTPRYLIKTRGQQVTLSCSPISGHRSVSWYQQTPGQGLQFLFEYFSETQRNKGNFPGRFSGRQFSNSRSEMNVSTLELGDSALYLCASSLGTGYYGYTFGSGTRLTVV.